Listed here are 25 T cell receptor beta chains from one sample, sequenced in a study of blood T cell repertoires in COVID-19. Data came from immunoSEQ multiplex PCR; TCRdb stores just in-frame clones and leaves some out. The repertoire holds tens of thousands of clones, with around 90% as singletons. The sample comprised peripheral blood. Receptors originate from a human donor with active COVID-19. The donor label of this sample is uncertain.

The rearrangement joins TRBV4-2 to TRBJ1-4, with D perhaps matching TRBD1 (5 bases). Trimming took off 0 bases at V and 7 bases at J, with 15 bases between the two ends. CDR1 is LGHNA, CDR2 YNFKEQ, per germline. This CDR3 is 16 amino acids long. In DNA, the CDR3 is TGTGCCAGCAGCCAAGATCATCAAGGGGAAGTTGAAAAACTGTTTTTT. This gives the protein CASSQDHQGEVEKLFF.

The chain couples TRBV2 to TRBJ2-7, with D possibly being TRBD1 (6 bases). V dropped 7 bases and J dropped 3 bases, with 16 bases sitting between them. The CDR3 runs to 14 residues. Germline V gene lookup returns CDR1 SNHLY and CDR2 FYNNEI. The DNA of the CDR3 is TGTGCCAGCATGGATGGGGGCTTGGGCTACGAGCAGTACTTC. Its translation is CASMDGGLGYEQYF.

This chain links TRBV2 with TRBJ2-3; 7 bases match TRBD1. Germline V gene lookup returns CDR1 SNHLY and CDR2 FYNNEI. The CDR3 runs to 15 residues. After removal of 6 bases from V and 6 bases from J, the junction contained 12 bases not matched to a gene. The CDR3 loop reads CASSVQGYGDDTQYF. The CDR3 DNA follows: TGTGCCAGCAGCGTACAGGGGTATGGCGACGATACGCAGTATTTT.

This chain joins TRBV6-1 and TRBJ2-7; 7 positions agree with TRBD2. Trimming at V came to 1 base and at J to 3 bases, leaving 12 bases not matched to a gene. CDR1 is MNHNS, CDR2 SASEGT, per germline. This CDR3 is built from 17 residues. This CDR3 is CASSEGRFGTIFYEQYF. CDR3 DNA sequence: TGTGCCAGCAGTGAAGGTCGGTTTGGGACTATCTTCTACGAGCAGTACTTC.

CDR3 sequence (DNA): TGTGCCAGCAGCAGGACAGCATCTCCTGAAAAACTGTTTTTT. It codes for CASSRTASPEKLFF. The chain links TRBV5-4 to TRBJ1-4; D perhaps matches TRBD1 (6 bases). CDR1 and CDR2 from the germline V gene are SGHNT and YYREEE (reference sequence). V was cut by 4 bases and J by 7 bases, with 14 bases left in between. This CDR3 region has 14 residues.

V and J are TRBV9 and TRBJ2-5; weak D call: TRBD2 (5 bases). V was clipped by 0 bases and J by 4 bases, with 16 bases between them. The CDR3 covers 16 residues. Germline values: CDR1 SGDLS, CDR2 YYNGEE. The CDR3 region is CASSVGTSGGLETQYF. CDR3 in DNA: TGTGCCAGCAGCGTAGGGACCAGCGGAGGTCTAGAGACCCAGTACTTC.

V is TRBV18 and J is TRBJ1-1, with TRBD1 as a possible D gene (5 bases). V was clipped by 0 bases and J by 0 bases, with 11 bases between them. The CDR3 sequence is 16 residues long. Germline V CDR1 and CDR2: KGHSH, LQKENI. CDR3 residues: CASSPPSSGLNTEAFF. Here the CDR3 DNA reads TGTGCCAGCTCACCACCGTCTTCAGGGCTGAACACTGAAGCTTTCTTT.

The chain uses TRBV11-3 and TRBJ2-7; possible D gene TRBD2, 6 bases. Germline V CDR1 and CDR2: SGHNT, YENEEA. V gave up 5 bases and J gave up 7 bases, with 9 bases separating them. CDR3 length equals 11 residues. CDR3 amino acids: CASSARGEQYF. In nucleotides, the CDR3 is TGTGCCAGCAGCGCGCGGGGAGAGCAGTACTTC.

The V call is TRBV5-1, the J call TRBJ1-2; no clear D gene. V was pared by 3 bases and J by 3 bases, with 12 bases between. This CDR3 has 14 residues. Germline lookup yields CDR1 SGHRS and CDR2 YFSETQ. The CDR3 coding sequence is TGCGCCAGCAGCTCAGGCCCCCCAGACTATGGCTACACCTTC. Its protein product is CASSSGPPDYGYTF.

This clone is medium-sized in the sample. This chain uses TRBV5-1 with TRBJ2-5; 7 nucleotides agree with TRBD1. CDR1 and CDR2 (germline): SGHRS, YFSETQ. The trim removed 0 bases at V and 5 bases at J, leaving 7 bases unmatched. The CDR3 is made up of 15 amino acids. DNA of the CDR3: TGCGCCAGCAGCTTGGGACAGGGCCAGGGGGAGACCCAGTACTTC. It translates to CASSLGQGQGETQYF. The full variable domain, in which reference TRBV5-1 and TRBJ2-5 provide the parts outside the CDR3, is KAGVTQTPRYLIKTRGQQVTLSCSPISGHRSVSWYQQTPGQGLQFLFEYFSETQRNKGNFPGRFSGRQFSNSRSEMNVSTLELGDSALYLCASSLGQGQGETQYFGPGTRLLVL.

This clone has only one observation. V is TRBV11-2 and J is TRBJ2-7; 9 nucleotides match TRBD1. This CDR3 comprises 16 residues. V lost 5 bases, J lost 4 bases, and 12 bases stayed unmatched. Germline values: CDR1 SGHAT, CDR2 FQNNGV. The CDR3 region is CASSPPRGTGLYEQYF. CDR3 DNA sequence: TGTGCCAGCAGCCCCCCCCGCGGGACAGGGCTATACGAGCAGTACTTC.

The genes are TRBV7-2 and TRBJ2-7, with 10 bases that match TRBD2. CDR1 is SGHTA, CDR2 FQGNSA, per germline. CDR3 length: 15 amino acids. Germline trimming cut 2 bases from V and 2 bases from J; bases unmatched to any gene: 3. CDR3 amino acids: CASSLSSGSAYEQYF. The CDR3 bases are TGTGCCAGCAGCTTATCTAGCGGGAGTGCCTACGAGCAGTACTTC.

The CDR3 nucleotides read TGTGCCAGCAGCTTACGACAGGGGGGGGAAAAACTGTTTTTT. As protein: CASSLRQGGEKLFF. The V gene is TRBV7-9, the J gene TRBJ1-4; 9 positions agree with TRBD1. The CDR3 is 14 amino acids. Trimming cost V 2 bases and J 8 bases; bases outside gene matches: 3. Germline CDR1 SEHNR, CDR2 FQNEAQ (reference sequence).

This chain connects TRBV7-2 to TRBJ2-3; TRBD2 aligns across 10 bases. V shed 5 bases and J 3 bases; nucleotides not matched to a gene: 11. CDR1 SGHTA and CDR2 FQGNSA come from the germline V gene. CDR3 length: 17 residues. The CDR3 DNA sequence: TGTGCCAGCAGCCGCTTAAGCGGGAGGGGGCGGACAGATACGCAGTATTTT. Translating it yields CASSRLSGRGRTDTQYF.

The V gene is TRBV14, the J gene TRBJ1-6; D is unclear. The germline V and J ends were trimmed by 0 bases and 14 bases, with 14 bases remaining between them. The germline gives CDR1 SGHDN, CDR2 FVKESK. The CDR3 totals 14 residues. CDR3 region: CASSQDRHAVALHF. CDR3 bases: TGTGCCAGCAGCCAAGATCGTCACGCGGTGGCCCTCCACTTT.

The chain couples TRBV12-3 or TRBV12-4 to TRBJ2-5; D remains ambiguous. The V end lost 3 bases, the J end lost 4 bases, and 6 bases lay between the germline ends. This CDR3 contains 12 residues. Written as DNA, the CDR3 is TGTGCCAGCAGTTTGACATTAGAGACCCAGTACTTC. Amino acid sequence: CASSLTLETQYF.

Note on this clone: The junction does not match germline at one end; this may be a read error. This rearrangement joins TRBV18 to TRBJ2-1; 7 nucleotides line up with TRBD1. Germline CDR1 is KGHSH and CDR2 is LQKENI. The length of the CDR3 is 15 residues. DNA of the CDR3: TGTGCCAGCTCGCCACGAGACAGGGCCTACAATGAGCAGTTCTTC. Protein product: CASSPRDRAYNEQFF.

This clone was observed a handful of times. The chain links TRBV9 to TRBJ2-6, with D uncertain. The germline gives CDR1 SGDLS, CDR2 YYNGEE. This CDR3 comprises 16 residues. Trimming stripped 8 bases from V and 2 bases from J, with 17 bases between. Here the CDR3 reads CASNDGRRTGANVLTF. The DNA for the CDR3 is TGTGCCAGTAACGACGGTCGCAGGACTGGGGCCAACGTCCTGACTTTC.

The chain is built from TRBV12-2 and TRBJ1-6; the table gives TRBD1 as D, unverified against the DNA. TRBV12-2 is a documented pseudogene. CDR3 length equals 15 residues. The CDR3 region is CASRLDLGGRSPLHF. DNA of the CDR3: TGTGCAAGTCGCTTAGATTTAGGGGGCAGGTCACCCCTCCACTTT.

This rearrangement joins TRBV18 to TRBJ2-1, with 8 bases aligning to TRBD1. This CDR3 has 15 amino acids. V gave up 2 bases and J gave up 4 bases; unmatched junction bases: 4. CDR1 is KGHSH and CDR2 is LQKENI in the germline V gene. The CDR3 here is CASSPGDRFYNEQFF. The CDR3 DNA reads TGTGCCAGCTCACCAGGGGACAGGTTTTACAATGAGCAGTTCTTC.

The V gene is TRBV2, the J gene TRBJ2-4; 7 bases line up with TRBD1. CDR3 length equals 17 residues. Unmatched junction bases numbered 19, after V lost 6 bases and J lost 8 bases. Germline V gene data show CDR1 as SNHLY and CDR2 as FYNNEI. CDR3 bases: TGTGCCAGCAGCAAAAGACAGGGTTTGGCAGTAGAGGACATTCAGTACTTC. It specifies CASSKRQGLAVEDIQYF.

The gene calls are TRBV25-1 and TRBJ2-2, with 7 bases aligning to TRBD1. Germline-derived CDR1 and CDR2 are MGHDK and SYGVNS. The J segment lost 7 bases and the V segment lost 5 bases, leaving 13 bases of the junction unmatched. The CDR3 loop spans 16 amino acids. The CDR3 DNA follows: TGTGCCAGCAGTTCCGGGACAGCTTCCTTTGGCGGGGAGCTGTTTTTT. Its translation: CASSSGTASFGGELFF.

The chain links TRBV11-3 to TRBJ2-2; D ambiguous. Germline V gene data show CDR1 as SGHNT and CDR2 as YENEEA. Trimming left V 2 bases short and J 8 bases short, with 9 bases between. CDR3 length equals 13 residues. CDR3 sequence reads: CASSLPRQGELFF. The DNA for the CDR3 is TGTGCCAGCAGCTTACCACGACAAGGGGAGCTGTTTTTT.

The chain employs TRBV5-4 and TRBJ2-7; no definite D call. Trimming left V 2 bases short and J 0 bases short, with 6 bases between. Germline loops: CDR1 SGHNT, CDR2 YYREEE (reference sequence). The CDR3 runs 13 residues. DNA of the CDR3: TGTGCCAGCAGCTTTTACAGCTCCTACGAGCAGTACTTC. Its protein product is CASSFYSSYEQYF.

This clone was observed once. This sequence joins TRBV9 and TRBJ2-7; possibly TRBD2 for D (5 bases). The CDR3 is 16 residues long. The germline V gene encodes CDR1 SGDLS and CDR2 YYNGEE. V gave up 1 base and J gave up 0 bases, with 14 bases separating them. CDR3: CASSVRADGVSYEQYF. The CDR3 DNA is TGTGCCAGCAGCGTACGAGCGGACGGAGTCTCCTACGAGCAGTACTTC.